This T cell receptor beta chain comes out of a study of CD8+ T cells in alopecia areata (dated by TCRdb to 2017 to 2018). Some background on the complete study: Treated patients were enrolled in an open-label pilot trial of oral tofacitinib, 5 to 10 mg twice daily, for moderate-to-severe alopecia areata. Tofacitinib was administered for 6 to 18 months, and 6 months of follow-up off drug were then conducted to assess delayed response and recurrence. In treated patients, disease severity was measured using the SALT score, which gives the percentage of scalp surface area affected. High-throughput TCRbeta sequencing was used to examine T cell clonal expansion in alopecia areata in both the C3H/HeJ mouse model and human patients. Human TCRbeta sequencing covered scalp tissue and sorted CD4+ and CD8+ peripheral blood T cells from patchy and totalis/universalis alopecia areata patients and healthy controls. Biopsies were taken from tofacitinib-treated patients at baseline and again at 4 and 24 weeks into treatment, and several of those patients also had a later scalp biopsy. Clonality in the scalp was compared among normal scalp (n=4), patchy alopecia areata scalp (n=8), and alopecia totalis/universalis scalp (n=8). RNA came from the PAXgene miRNA kit for fixed scalp, the miRNeasy kit for PBMCs, and the RNeasy kit for mouse skin. immunoSEQ multiplex PCR using 35 Vbeta forward primers and 13 Jbeta reverse primers was used to amplify TCRbeta CDR3 regions. Results and caveats for the whole study, not just this receptor: Compared with normal scalp, lesional scalp, particularly in alopecia totalis/universalis, had higher clonality and more expanded CD8+ clones, which suggests antigenic drive. Because the treated cohort was small and had only one nonresponder, larger studies are needed to examine links between baseline CD8+ expansion and response. Compared with mice, TCR sequences shared between patients were less clear, possibly partly because of HLA diversity across the patient population. Many expanded lesional clones were found to persist in scalp and blood during tofacitinib treatment, and relapse after treatment cessation may be partly explained by this persistence. Unlike mouse skin, where gammadelta T cells dominate, normal human skin contains resident alphabeta T cells that get sequenced too, which complicates analysis of the scalp TCR repertoire. Scalp clonality and the number of expanded CD8+ clones among the top 100 scalp clones were significantly decreased by tofacitinib.

This sample's treatment or condition label indicates: oral pan-JAK inhibitor, 5-10 mg twice daily. Peripheral blood and lesional scalp punch biopsies were obtained from patients with alopecia areata. PBMCs were isolated by density centrifugation and stained for CD3, CD4 and CD8, after which CD4+ and CD8+ T cells were sorted on a FACSAria. Of note for this clone: Which antigen it targets is not known. No qualities accompany the bases; no much larger clone lies one base away.

Libraries came from the immunoSEQ multiplex PCR assay. For TCR sequencing, RNA was extracted from every sample and reverse transcribed into cDNA to serve as template. SuperScript III was used to make first-strand cDNA, primed with a 2:1 mix of oligo-dT and random hexamers. A synthetic immune receptor repertoire was used to assess amplification bias, and residual bias was removed computationally. For the original study's pipeline: Raw reads were preprocessed to remove errors, and CDR3 was defined according to IMGT conventions as the region from the conserved cysteine to phenylalanine. Clonality was calculated as 1 minus Shannon entropy normalized by log2 of the number of productive unique TCRs. Scalp TCRbeta sequences were cross-referenced with sorted blood CD4 and CD8 repertoires so that the CD4 or CD8 identity of scalp clones could be inferred. Entries here come from immuneACCESS through TCRdb and include only in-frame sequences with V and J called. Some clones fail to appear in such tables; in the studies checked, an unresolved V gene covers under half of the shortfall, and the cause of the remainder is unknown. From that table come the V and J calls and clone size; the DNA was used to work out D and trimming. The sample table lists about 180,000 clones, 40% to 55% of them with a count of one. 10% of the sample belongs to the ten largest clones.

V is pared back by 2 bases and J by 10 bases, with 10 bases lying between the germline termini. From its cysteine to its phenylalanine, the CDR3 spans 13 amino acids. Of all the DNA, just the CDR3 is kept, 39 bases in frame from base 1. From a lookup of the germline V gene, CDR1 and CDR2 are SGHRS and YFSETQ. Recombination connected TRBV5-1 to TRBJ1-6; no D gene call is confident. The TCR comes from a human donor with alopecia areata. The material was CD8+ T cells sorted from blood, obtained around week 53, from a patient treated with tofacitinib. The DNA sequence is TGCGCCAGCAGCTTTGAAGAGAGATCACCCCTCCACTTT. Translated, it reads CASSFEERSPLHF.